This T cell receptor (beta chain) originates from a study of T-cell memory formation after mild COVID-19 (TCRdb year 2021). Regarding the study in general: TCR sequence clusters from the two donors were largely donor specific. The cohort was made up of two young adult volunteers, one female and one male, who were previously healthy. T-cell clones expanding and contracting after mild COVID-19 in a couple of donors were tracked by longitudinal TCRalpha and TCRbeta repertoire sequencing.

Sequencing used an Illumina NovaSeq 6000. Using 5'RACE with constant-segment primers, TCRalpha and TCRbeta cDNA libraries were constructed, with sample barcodes and unique molecular identifiers added in the process. RNA was extracted from every sample with Trizol reagent. Library amplification was performed in two PCR steps, and a second sample barcode and Illumina TruSeq adapters were introduced in the second step. Libraries were sequenced on an Illumina NovaSeq with 2 x 150 bp paired-end reads. The authors' analysis ran thus. The reads were demultiplexed and collapsed into UMI-guided consensus sequences using migec v1.2.7. Using mixcr v2.1.11, UMI consensuses were aligned to TRA and TRB V and J templates and then assembled into clonotypes. Expanded or contracted clonotypes were those called significant by both edgeR and NoisET, with noise models trained on biological replicates. edgeR calls used a false discovery rate-adjusted p below 0.01 and a log2 fold-change threshold of 1. As an exploratory analysis of dynamics, max-normalized trajectories of the 1000 most abundant clonotypes were examined by PCA with hierarchical clustering. The CD4 or CD8 phenotype of responding clones was assigned using the separately sequenced CD4+ and CD8+ repertoires. TCRdb reprocessing: public reads trimmed at Q25 with fastp, clones called with MiXCR, in-frame beta chains kept. CDR3 protein duplicates are merged, each entry listing the most common genes and DNA. None of the V and J calls come from the authors' own analysis; TCRdb made them. The sample data list 550,000 to 600,000 distinct CDR3 sequences, and about 20% of these were observed just once. Approximately 8% of the sample goes to the ten largest clones.

PBMCs were isolated by Ficoll-Paque density gradient centrifugation. Broader findings and caveats from the paper: The second-wave clones that peaked on day 37 were not confirmed to be SARS-CoV-2 specific. The study included only two mild cases, and larger cohorts that include severe cases with pre-infection samples were judged to be necessary. Some responding clones were detected in pre-infection memory, suggesting pre-existing cross-reactive memory T cells joined the SARS-CoV-2 response. Contracting CD4+ clones were located mainly in the CM and EM memory subsets, whereas CD8+ clones were found to be enriched in EMRA. Balanced CD4/CD8 phenotypes were observed for clones contracting from day 15 to 85, whereas a bias towards CD4+ was observed for a second wave of clones expanding from day 15 to 37.

Regarding this clonotype: Its antigen is currently not known. Within one base of it there is no much larger clone, and no base qualities were kept.

Inclusive of the bounding cysteine and phenylalanine, the CDR3 is 16 residues long. Only the CDR3 portion is preserved as DNA: 48 bases, with reading frame beginning at the first base. The V end loses 2 bases and the J end loses 2 bases, and a stretch of 13 bases separates them. The germline V gene (reference sequence) yields LNHNV for CDR1 and YYDKDF for CDR2. The sample comprised PBMCs or a T cell subset sorted from them (not recorded which). The chain is made from TRBV15 and TRBJ1-5; the D gene cannot be named for sure. The sequence was obtained from an adult woman who had mild COVID-19 (a few samples of this study predate the infection). The sample titles of this study are shuffled in the database, so cell type and time point are left out; the donor was told from shared clones. CDR3 sequence: CATSRNKDYGNQPQHF. The DNA is TGTGCCACCAGCAGAAATAAGGATTATGGCAATCAGCCCCAGCATTTT.